The present T cell receptor beta chain was sequenced within a study of shared clonotypes between healthy human individuals. Turning to the study itself: Two female and three male donors aged 18 to 49 were enrolled. General study points: As a rule, naive subsets had a larger estimated richness than memory subsets. Large depth notwithstanding, sorted-subset sequencing proved incomplete by rarefaction. The naive CD4 repertoires of a few donors were compared, and roughly 5% of clonotypes were shared.

In germline, CDR1 is MGHDK, CDR2 SYGVNS. CDR3 length equals 16 residues. J gave up 3 bases and V 1 base, and 4 bases lay outside the gene matches. Clones were read by immunoSEQ multiplex PCR, and TCRdb kept only the in-frame ones, dropping some. The data hold about 2.3 million clones, with roughly 93% observed a single time. As to this clone: Its antigen is unknown.

V gene TRBV25-1 combines with J gene TRBJ2-5; 11 positions match TRBD2. The receptor comes from a man younger than 30 in good health. Some clones in this sample may be carry-over from other donors' samples. Sequenced sample: naive CD4+ T cells from PBMCs. Indicated subset: CD45RA+ positively selected. The CDR3 loop reads CASSELGTSGKETQYF. CDR3 DNA sequence: TGTGCCAGCAGTGAATTGGGGACTAGCGGCAAAGAGACCCAGTACTTC.